This T cell receptor beta chain stems from a study of blood T cell repertoires in COVID-19. The ends lost 6 bases at V and 9 bases at J; junction bases unmatched: 10. This CDR3 contains 14 residues. Germline V gives CDR1 MNHNY, CDR2 SVGAGI (reference sequence). Sequencing was performed with immunoSEQ multiplex PCR; in TCRdb, only in-frame clones are kept and a portion is missing. The sample yields more than 60,000 clones, about 80% seen once. The chain is built from TRBV6-6 and TRBJ2-1; 8 bases map to TRBD2. This clonotype was obtained from a woman older than 75 with acute or convalescent COVID-19. Sequenced sample: peripheral blood. In DNA, the CDR3 is TGTGCCAGCAGCCCGGGGGGGCAGAGGGGTGAGCAGTTCTTC. This encodes CASSPGGQRGEQFF.